These 16 T cell receptor beta chains came from one sample sequenced in a study of blood T cell repertoires in COVID-19. Produced via immunoSEQ multiplex PCR; TCRdb's table is partial and in-frame only. The data hold around 220,000 clones, with approximately 90% observed a single time. Sequenced material: peripheral blood. The receptors derive from a man in his fifties or sixties with acute or convalescent COVID-19.

V and J are TRBV5-6 and TRBJ1-2; perhaps TRBD1 as D (6 bases). Trimming took 6 bases from V and 6 from J, leaving 12 bases between them. CDR1 SGHDT and CDR2 YYEEEE come from the germline V gene. The CDR3 loop spans 12 amino acids. CDR3 DNA: TGTGCCAGCACCTGGGGGACAAATGGCTACACCTTC. Encoded protein: CASTWGTNGYTF.

The chain employs TRBV4-2 and TRBJ1-2, with D maybe TRBD1 (6 bases). CDR3 length: 14 residues. V shed 0 bases and J shed 7 bases, with 12 bases lying between them. The germline CDR1 and CDR2 sequences are LGHNA and YNFKEQ. In DNA, the CDR3 is TGTGCCAGCAGCCAAGATCCGGGGGGCGGTGGCTACACCTTC. Its translation: CASSQDPGGGGYTF.

A single count supports this clone. The chain couples TRBV6-5 to TRBJ1-5; no reliable D call. V shed 8 bases and J shed 0 bases, with 14 bases lying between them. Germline assignment: CDR1 MNHEY and CDR2 SVGAGI. CDR3 length: 15 residues. The CDR3 DNA reads as TGTGCCAGCGTGTCAGGCCCCCTTAGCAATCAGCCCCAGCATTTT. The encoded protein is CASVSGPLSNQPQHF.

The CDR3 is CASRGGSEAQYF. The DNA of the CDR3 is TGTGCCAGTAGGGGCGGGTCGGAGGCCCAGTACTTC. The chain is built from TRBV19 and TRBJ2-5, with a possible D match to TRBD2 (5 bases). The germline V gene has CDR1 LNHDA and CDR2 SQIVND (reference sequence). Deletions cut 6 bases from V and 9 bases from J, with 14 bases between. This CDR3 has 12 residues.

This sequence joins TRBV6-6 and TRBJ2-3, with D tentatively TRBD1 (5 bases). From germline, CDR1 is MNHNY and CDR2 SVGAGI (reference sequence). The length of the CDR3 is 13 residues. Deletions cut 9 bases from V and 9 bases from J, with 19 bases between. Here the CDR3 reads CASYQGQGKTQYF. In DNA, the CDR3 is TGTGCCAGTTACCAGGGCCAGGGTAAGACGCAGTATTTT.

The CDR3 reads CASSLDRGKDGYTF. Written as DNA, the CDR3 is TGTGCCAGCAGCTTAGACCGGGGTAAGGATGGCTACACCTTC. This chain connects TRBV7-8 to TRBJ1-2; no reliable D call. CDR1 is SGHVS, CDR2 FQNEAQ, per germline. V was trimmed by 1 base and J by 6 bases, leaving 12 bases between them. The CDR3 sequence is 14 residues long.

This chain joins TRBV7-8 and TRBJ1-6; the match to TRBD1 covers 7 bases. The CDR3 is 16 residues long. Unmatched junction bases numbered 9, after V lost 4 bases and J lost 6 bases. From germline, CDR1 is SGHVS and CDR2 FQNEAQ. The CDR3 region is CASSSGDRGPNSPLHF. Written as DNA, the CDR3 is TGTGCCAGCAGCTCTGGGGATAGGGGGCCTAATTCACCCCTCCACTTT.

J is TRBJ1-3 and V is TRBV6-5; D not resolved. Deletions cut 2 bases from V and 0 bases from J, with 5 bases between. Germline V lookup: CDR1 MNHEY, CDR2 SVGAGI. CDR3 length equals 14 residues. The CDR3 DNA follows: TGTGCCAGCAGTTACGGGCACTCTGGAAACACCATATATTTT. Translation gives CASSYGHSGNTIYF.

V and J are TRBV7-9 and TRBJ2-3; 7 nucleotides align to TRBD2. Per germline, CDR1 SEHNR and CDR2 FQNEAQ (reference sequence). V lost 1 base to trimming and J lost 0 bases; unmatched junction nucleotides: 7. The CDR3 spans 17 residues. The CDR3 DNA follows: TGTGCCAGCAGCTTAGGAGGCGGGCGGGGGAGCACAGATACGCAGTATTTT. It is translated as CASSLGGGRGSTDTQYF.

V and J are TRBV6-6 and TRBJ1-3; D is possibly TRBD1 (6 bases). The CDR3 spans 16 residues. The V end lost 2 bases, the J end lost 4 bases, and 15 bases lay between the germline ends. The germline CDR1 and CDR2 sequences are MNHNY and SVGAGI (reference sequence). Here the CDR3 DNA reads TGTGCCAGCAGTTACCCTCCCCGGACAGCCGGAAACACCATATATTTT. Amino acids: CASSYPPRTAGNTIYF.

The DNA for the CDR3 is TGTGCCAGCAGTCCCCGCCTAGCGGGGCTGAACACCGGGGAGCTGTTTTTT. Translating it yields CASSPRLAGLNTGELFF. The V gene is TRBV6-2 or TRBV6-3, the J gene TRBJ2-2, with 9 bases that match TRBD2. J lost 1 base, V lost 5 bases, and 8 bases had no gene match. CDR3 size: 17 residues. From germline, CDR1 is MNHEY and CDR2 SVGEGT.

This clone is a singleton in its sample. The chain has TRBV5-1 and TRBJ1-4; 8 bases map to TRBD1. This CDR3 spans 14 amino acids. The germline V gene encodes CDR1 SGHRS and CDR2 YFSETQ. The V gene end was trimmed by 5 bases and the J gene end by 8 bases; junction bases not matched to a gene: 8. The CDR3 nucleotides are TGCGCCAGCAGTTCTGGACAGGGCCGAGAAAAACTGTTTTTT. Protein sequence: CASSSGQGREKLFF.

This CDR3 is CASSGGQGAYEQYF. The CDR3 DNA reads as TGCGCCAGCAGCGGGGGACAGGGGGCCTACGAGCAGTACTTC. V is TRBV5-1 and J is TRBJ2-7; the match to TRBD1 covers 11 bases. The V gene end was trimmed by 4 bases and the J gene end by 2 bases; junction bases not matched to a gene: 2. Per germline, CDR1 SGHRS and CDR2 YFSETQ. The CDR3 has 14 residues. The full variable domain, in which reference TRBV5-1 and TRBJ2-7 provide the parts outside the CDR3, is KAGVTQTPRYLIKTRGQQVTLSCSPISGHRSVSWYQQTPGQGLQFLFEYFSETQRNKGNFPGRFSGRQFSNSRSEMNVSTLELGDSALYLCASSGGQGAYEQYFGPGTRLTVT.

This rearrangement joins TRBV5-1 to TRBJ2-5; D possibly corresponds to TRBD2 (6 bases). This CDR3 has 14 residues. CDR1 SGHRS and CDR2 YFSETQ come from the germline V gene. With 2 bases removed from V and 4 bases from J, the gap between germline ends came to 12 bases. The DNA for the CDR3 is TGCGCCAGCAGCTTACTAGCCTTCGGAGAGACCCAGTACTTC. This gives the protein CASSLLAFGETQYF.

The chain recombines TRBV10-3 with TRBJ1-2; D gene ambiguous. The CDR3 is made up of 12 amino acids. V was clipped by 8 bases and J by 4 bases, with 11 bases between them. Per the germline V gene, CDR1 is ENHRY and CDR2 is SYGVKD. The CDR3: CAIGLPGYGYTF. For the CDR3, the DNA is TGTGCCATCGGGCTTCCCGGCTATGGCTACACCTTC.

The J gene is TRBJ1-1, the V gene TRBV18, with 8 bases lining up with TRBD1. Germline V gene data show CDR1 as KGHSH and CDR2 as LQKENI. V shed 6 bases and J 1 base; nucleotides not matched to a gene: 4. This CDR3 is built from 14 residues. CDR3 amino acids: CASSMDRENTEAFF. In DNA form, the CDR3 reads TGTGCCAGCTCCATGGACAGGGAGAACACTGAAGCTTTCTTT.